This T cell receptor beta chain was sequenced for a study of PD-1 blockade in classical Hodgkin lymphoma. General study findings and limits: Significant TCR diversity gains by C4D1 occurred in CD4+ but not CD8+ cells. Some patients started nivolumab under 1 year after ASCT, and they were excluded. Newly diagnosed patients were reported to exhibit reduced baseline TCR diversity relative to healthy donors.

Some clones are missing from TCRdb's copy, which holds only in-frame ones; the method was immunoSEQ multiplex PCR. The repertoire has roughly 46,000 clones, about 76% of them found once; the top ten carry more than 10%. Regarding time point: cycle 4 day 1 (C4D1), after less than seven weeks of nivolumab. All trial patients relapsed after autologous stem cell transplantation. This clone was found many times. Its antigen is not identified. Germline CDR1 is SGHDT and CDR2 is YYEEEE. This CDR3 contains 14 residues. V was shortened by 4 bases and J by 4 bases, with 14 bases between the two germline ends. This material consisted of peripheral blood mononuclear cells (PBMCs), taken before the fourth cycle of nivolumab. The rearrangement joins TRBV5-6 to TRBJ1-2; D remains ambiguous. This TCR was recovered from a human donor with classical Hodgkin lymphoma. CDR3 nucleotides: TGTGCCAGCAGCCCCCCAATGTGGGGCTATGGCTACACCTTC. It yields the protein CASSPPMWGYGYTF. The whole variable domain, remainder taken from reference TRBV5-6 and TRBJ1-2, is DAGVTQSPTHLIKTRGQQVTLRCSPKSGHDTVSWYQQALGQGPQFIFQYYEEEERQRGNFPDRFSGHQFPNYSSELNVNALLLGDSALYLCASSPPMWGYGYTFGSGTRLTVV.